This T cell receptor (beta chain) was found in a study of shared clonotypes between healthy human individuals. Only in-frame clones appear in the TCRdb table, and some are missing; sequencing was by immunoSEQ multiplex PCR. The data contain about 560,000 clones, roughly 79% of them singletons. The CDR3 consists of 16 residues. Per the germline V gene, CDR1 is SGHRS and CDR2 is YFSETQ. Trimming removed 2 bases at V and 1 base at J, with 10 bases between. The clonotype comes from a woman aged 40 to 50 in good health. Some clones in this sample may be carry-over from other donors' samples. J is TRBJ2-6 and V is TRBV5-1; D is perhaps TRBD2 (6 bases). Input material: PBMCs. CDR3 sequence reads: CASSLGGDSGANVLTF. The CDR3 DNA sequence: TGCGCCAGCAGCTTAGGCGGGGATTCTGGGGCCAACGTCCTGACTTTC.